Below are 17 T cell receptor beta chains sequenced from a single sample in a study of OX40 agonist ivuxolimab in advanced cancers. Assay: immunoSEQ multiplex PCR; the TCRdb copy retains only in-frame clones and omits some. The repertoire holds approximately 21,000 clones, with over 70% as singletons. The sequences come from CD4+ or CD8+ T cells sorted from blood, collected in a trial of the OX40 agonist ivuxolimab. All receptors derive from an adult with an advanced solid tumor such as melanoma, head and neck, liver or kidney cancer.

The J gene is TRBJ2-7, the V gene TRBV27; possible D gene TRBD1, 5 bases. This CDR3 has 14 residues. V shed 3 bases and J shed 2 bases, with 11 bases lying between them. Looked up from germline, CDR1 is MNHEY and CDR2 is SMNVEV (reference sequence). CDR3 sequence: CASSLGRTTYEQYF. The CDR3, as DNA: TGTGCCAGCAGTTTGGGCCGGACAACCTACGAGCAGTACTTC.

The gene calls are TRBV18 and TRBJ2-1; no definite D call. The V gene lost 2 bases and the J gene lost 8 bases, with 13 bases spanning the gap. This CDR3 region has 14 residues. Germline V gene lookup returns CDR1 KGHSH and CDR2 LQKENI. CDR3 in amino acids: CASSPIGESYEQFF. The CDR3 DNA reads TGTGCCAGCTCACCAATCGGAGAGTCGTATGAGCAGTTCTTC.

The chain has TRBV18 and TRBJ1-3, with unresolved D. Trimming took 2 bases from V and 2 from J, leaving 4 bases between them. The germline CDR1 and CDR2 sequences are KGHSH and LQKENI. This CDR3 region has 13 residues. The CDR3 bases are TGTGCCAGCTCACCAGGAACTGGAAACACCATATATTTT. Protein product: CASSPGTGNTIYF.

This clone showed up just a few times. The chain recombines TRBV7-9 with TRBJ2-7; 10 bases map to TRBD2. V lost 5 bases, J lost 4 bases, and 11 bases stayed unmatched. The germline V gene encodes CDR1 SEHNR and CDR2 FQNEAQ (reference sequence). The CDR3 runs 16 residues. The CDR3 region has the DNA TGTGCCAGCAGCCCCCCCTTAGCGGGGGGCCAATACGAGCAGTACTTC. Its protein is CASSPPLAGGQYEQYF.

The rearrangement links TRBV9 to TRBJ1-2, with 9 bases matching TRBD1. Germline CDR1 is SGDLS and CDR2 is YYNGEE. V lost 4 bases, J lost 1 base, and 2 bases stayed unmatched. The CDR3 runs 14 residues. The CDR3 spells CASSPGQGNYGYTF. The CDR3 DNA follows: TGTGCCAGCAGCCCGGGACAGGGTAACTATGGCTACACCTTC. The entire variable domain, with the rest obtained from reference TRBV9 and TRBJ1-2, is as follows: DSGVTQTPKHLITATGQRVTLRCSPRSGDLSVYWYQQSLDQGLQFLIQYYNGEERAKGNILERFSAQQFPDLHSELNLSSLELGDSALYFCASSPGQGNYGYTFGSGTRLTVV.

The chain joins TRBV30 to TRBJ1-5, with 7 bases matching TRBD1. There are 14 residues in the CDR3. Per the germline V gene, CDR1 is GTSNPN and CDR2 is SVGIG (reference sequence). J gave up 2 bases and V 1 base, and 2 bases lay outside the gene matches. CDR3 sequence: CAWSAGQGNQPQHF. CDR3 bases: TGTGCCTGGAGTGCCGGACAGGGCAATCAGCCCCAGCATTTT.

A single count supports this clone. The gene calls are TRBV2 and TRBJ1-3; D unresolved. Germline V gene data show CDR1 as SNHLY and CDR2 as FYNNEI. The CDR3 consists of 17 residues. Trimming pared 6 bases from V and 0 bases from J, leaving 18 bases between. The CDR3 region has the DNA TGTGCCAGCAGCAGGAGGGAGTCCCAAGTCTCTGGAAACACCATATATTTT. Its protein product is CASSRRESQVSGNTIYF.

This clone appeared a single time. The chain links TRBV9 to TRBJ2-1, with 8 bases aligning to TRBD2. The CDR3 length is 16 residues. The trim removed 0 bases at V and 6 bases at J, leaving 8 bases unmatched. Looked up from germline, CDR1 is SGDLS and CDR2 is YYNGEE. The CDR3: CASSVESSGALNEQFF. CDR3 nucleotides: TGTGCCAGCAGCGTAGAAAGTAGCGGGGCCCTCAATGAGCAGTTCTTC.

DNA of the CDR3: TGTGCCAGCAACATCGGACCCTACGGCAATGAGCAGTTCTTC. Protein sequence: CASNIGPYGNEQFF. V and J are TRBV7-9 and TRBJ2-1; D call uncertain. Trimming took off 7 bases at V and 6 bases at J, with 16 bases between the two ends. The CDR3 has 14 residues. Germline V gene lookup returns CDR1 SEHNR and CDR2 FQNEAQ (reference sequence).

This clone was seen only a few times. The rearrangement links TRBV11-2 to TRBJ1-5, with a tentative D call TRBD1 (5 bases). The V and J ends lost 1 base and 2 bases respectively, with 9 bases between them. Germline CDR1 reads SGHAT; CDR2 reads FQNNGV. CDR3 length equals 15 residues. CDR3 sequence reads: CASSLGGFGNQPQHF. As DNA, the CDR3 is TGTGCCAGCAGCTTAGGGGGGTTTGGCAATCAGCCCCAGCATTTT.

The V gene is TRBV6-1, the J gene TRBJ1-1; TRBD1 aligns across 8 bases. The CDR3 has 16 residues. Per germline, CDR1 MNHNS and CDR2 SASEGT. V lost 2 bases to trimming and J lost 1 base; unmatched junction nucleotides: 6. Here the CDR3 DNA reads TGTGCCAGCAGTGAAATCCCGACAGGGGCGAACACTGAAGCTTTCTTT. It is translated as CASSEIPTGANTEAFF.

This chain connects TRBV29-1 to TRBJ1-5; D gene ambiguous. Germline V gene data show CDR1 as SQVTM and CDR2 as ANQGSEA. The length of the CDR3 is 12 residues. V dropped 1 base and J dropped 10 bases, with 11 bases sitting between them. The CDR3 DNA reads TGCAGCGTTGAAGGCCCCGGTGGCCCCCAGCATTTT. Its translation: CSVEGPGGPQHF.

CDR3: CASRVGQGAGELFF. The CDR3 nucleotides read TGTGCCAGCAGAGTTGGACAGGGGGCCGGGGAGCTGTTTTTT. This chain connects TRBV9 to TRBJ2-2; 10 positions match TRBD1. Germline CDR1 SGDLS, CDR2 YYNGEE. This CDR3 is built from 14 residues. Trimming at V came to 5 bases and at J to 6 bases, leaving 4 bases not matched to a gene.

J is TRBJ2-7 and V is TRBV27, with 10 bases that match TRBD1. Germline CDR1 reads MNHEY; CDR2 reads SMNVEV (reference sequence). CDR3 length: 14 amino acids. V was clipped by 4 bases and J by 7 bases; unmatched bases: 7. CDR3 in amino acids: CASSWGQGLGEQYF. DNA for the CDR3: TGTGCCAGCAGTTGGGGACAGGGGTTGGGAGAGCAGTACTTC.

V gene TRBV19 combines with J gene TRBJ2-3; 11 bases are a match to TRBD2. The germline V gene has CDR1 LNHDA and CDR2 SQIVND (reference sequence). The V gene end was trimmed by 5 bases and the J gene end by 2 bases; junction bases not matched to a gene: 12. CDR3 length: 18 residues. The DNA for the CDR3 is TGTGCCAGTAGTTCCCTCCTGACTAGCGGGGCTTTCACAGATACGCAGTATTTT. It is translated as CASSSLLTSGAFTDTQYF.

This chain connects TRBV19 to TRBJ2-5; 12 bases map to TRBD2. J lost 4 bases, V lost 9 bases, and 6 bases had no gene match. Per germline, CDR1 LNHDA and CDR2 SQIVND (reference sequence). The CDR3 has 14 amino acids. The DNA of the CDR3 is TGTGCCAGCTCTAGCGGGAGGGCCCTAGAGACCCAGTACTTC. It specifies CASSSGRALETQYF.

The chain carries TRBV18 and TRBJ1-5; possibly TRBD1 for D (5 bases). CDR1 KGHSH and CDR2 LQKENI come from the germline V gene. Between the trimmed V and J ends, which lost 3 bases and 0 bases, there was a span of 9 bases. CDR3 size: 15 residues. CDR3 region: CASSPDGTSNQPQHF. CDR3 in DNA: TGTGCCAGCTCACCCGACGGGACTAGCAATCAGCCCCAGCATTTT.